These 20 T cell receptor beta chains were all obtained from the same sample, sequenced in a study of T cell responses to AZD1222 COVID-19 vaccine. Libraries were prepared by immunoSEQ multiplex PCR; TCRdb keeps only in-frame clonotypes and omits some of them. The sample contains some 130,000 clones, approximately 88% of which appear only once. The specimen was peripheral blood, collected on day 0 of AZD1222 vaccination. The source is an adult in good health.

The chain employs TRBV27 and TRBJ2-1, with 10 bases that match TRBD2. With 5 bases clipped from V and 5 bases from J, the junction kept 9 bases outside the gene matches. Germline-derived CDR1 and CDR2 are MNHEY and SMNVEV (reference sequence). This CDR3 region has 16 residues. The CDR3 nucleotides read TGTGCCAGCAGTCCGCTCGGACTAGCGGAAAACAATGAGCAGTTCTTC. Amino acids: CASSPLGLAENNEQFF.

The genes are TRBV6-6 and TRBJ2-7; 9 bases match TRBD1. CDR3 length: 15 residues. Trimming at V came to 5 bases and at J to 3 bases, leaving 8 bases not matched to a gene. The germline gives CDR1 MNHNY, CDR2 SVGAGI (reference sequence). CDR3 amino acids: CASSPLDRGSYEQYF. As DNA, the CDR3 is TGTGCCAGCAGTCCGTTGGACAGGGGAAGCTACGAGCAGTACTTC.

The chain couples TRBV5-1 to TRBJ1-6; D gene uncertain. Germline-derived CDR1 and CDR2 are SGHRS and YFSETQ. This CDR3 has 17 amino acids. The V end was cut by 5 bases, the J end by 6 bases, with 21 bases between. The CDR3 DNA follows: TGCGCCAGCAGTATTTCTCGGGTGACCGGCCGTAATTCACCCCTCCACTTT. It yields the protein CASSISRVTGRNSPLHF.

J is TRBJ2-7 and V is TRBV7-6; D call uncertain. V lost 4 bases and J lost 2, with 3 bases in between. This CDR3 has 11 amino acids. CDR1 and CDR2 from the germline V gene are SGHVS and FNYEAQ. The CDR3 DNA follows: TGTGCCAGCAGCTCCACCTACGAGCAGTACTTC. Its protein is CASSSTYEQYF.

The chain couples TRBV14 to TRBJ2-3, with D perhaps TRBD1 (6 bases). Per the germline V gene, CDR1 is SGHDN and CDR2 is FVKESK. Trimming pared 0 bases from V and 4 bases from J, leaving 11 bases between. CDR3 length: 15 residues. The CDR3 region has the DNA TGTGCCAGCAGCCAAGATCCAGGGGTCCCAGATACGCAGTATTTT. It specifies CASSQDPGVPDTQYF.

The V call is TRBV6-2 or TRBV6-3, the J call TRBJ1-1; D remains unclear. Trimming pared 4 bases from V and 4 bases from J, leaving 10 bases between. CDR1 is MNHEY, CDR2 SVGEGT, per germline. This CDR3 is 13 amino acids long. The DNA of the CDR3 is TGTGCCAGCAGTTTAGCTCTGGCCACTGAAGCTTTCTTT. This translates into CASSLALATEAFF.

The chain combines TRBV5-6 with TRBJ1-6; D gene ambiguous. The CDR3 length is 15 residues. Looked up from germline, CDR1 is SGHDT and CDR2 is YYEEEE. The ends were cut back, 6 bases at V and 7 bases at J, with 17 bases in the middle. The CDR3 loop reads CASTLLGRQNSPLHF. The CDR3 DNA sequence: TGTGCCAGCACCCTACTAGGACGGCAGAATTCACCCCTCCACTTT.

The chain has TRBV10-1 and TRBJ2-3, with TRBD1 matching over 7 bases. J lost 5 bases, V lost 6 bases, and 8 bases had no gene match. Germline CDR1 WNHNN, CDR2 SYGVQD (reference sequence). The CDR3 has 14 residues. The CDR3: CASRPQGPGDTQYF. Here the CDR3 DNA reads TGCGCCAGCAGACCACAGGGGCCGGGAGATACGCAGTATTTT.

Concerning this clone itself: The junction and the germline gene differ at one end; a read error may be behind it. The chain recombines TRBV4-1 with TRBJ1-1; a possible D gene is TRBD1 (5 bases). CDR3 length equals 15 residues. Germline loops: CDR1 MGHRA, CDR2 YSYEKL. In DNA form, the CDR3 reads TGCGCCAGCCGCCAACCGGGGGGTAGGAAGACTGAAGCTTTCTTT. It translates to CASRQPGGRKTEAFF.

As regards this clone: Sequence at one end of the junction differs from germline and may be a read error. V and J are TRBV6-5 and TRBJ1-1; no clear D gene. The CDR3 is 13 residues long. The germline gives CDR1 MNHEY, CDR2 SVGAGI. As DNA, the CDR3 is TGTGCCAGCAGTGACTCGGGGTACACTGAAGCTTTCTTT. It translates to CASSDSGYTEAFF.

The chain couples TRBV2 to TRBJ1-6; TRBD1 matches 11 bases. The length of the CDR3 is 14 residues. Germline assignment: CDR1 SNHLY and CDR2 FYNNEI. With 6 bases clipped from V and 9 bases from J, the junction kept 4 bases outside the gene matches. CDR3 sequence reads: CASRKGQGASPLHF. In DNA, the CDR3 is TGTGCCAGCAGAAAAGGACAGGGGGCTTCACCCCTCCACTTT.

The DNA of the CDR3 is TGTGCCAGCAGTGAAGGGGGGATGGCTGTGCTTTACAATGAGCAGTTCTTC. Translated: CASSEGGMAVLYNEQFF. The chain links TRBV6-1 to TRBJ2-1; D is tentatively TRBD1 or TRBD2 (5 bases each). Looked up from germline, CDR1 is MNHNS and CDR2 is SASEGT. CDR3 length equals 17 residues. The germline V and J ends were trimmed by 1 base and 4 bases, with 17 bases remaining between them.

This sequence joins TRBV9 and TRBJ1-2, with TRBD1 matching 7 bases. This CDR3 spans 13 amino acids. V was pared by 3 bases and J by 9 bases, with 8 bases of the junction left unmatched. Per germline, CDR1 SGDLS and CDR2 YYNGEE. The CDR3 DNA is TGTGCCAGCAGCGCCTGGACAGGTTCTAGCTACACCTTC. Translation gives CASSAWTGSSYTF. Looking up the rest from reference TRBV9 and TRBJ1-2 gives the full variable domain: DSGVTQTPKHLITATGQRVTLRCSPRSGDLSVYWYQQSLDQGLQFLIQYYNGEERAKGNILERFSAQQFPDLHSELNLSSLELGDSALYFCASSAWTGSSYTFGSGTRLTVV.

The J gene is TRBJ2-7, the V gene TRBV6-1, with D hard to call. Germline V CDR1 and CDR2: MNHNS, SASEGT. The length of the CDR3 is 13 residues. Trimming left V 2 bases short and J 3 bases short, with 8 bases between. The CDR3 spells CASSEKLRYEQYF. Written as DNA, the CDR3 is TGTGCCAGCAGTGAAAAGCTACGCTACGAGCAGTACTTC.

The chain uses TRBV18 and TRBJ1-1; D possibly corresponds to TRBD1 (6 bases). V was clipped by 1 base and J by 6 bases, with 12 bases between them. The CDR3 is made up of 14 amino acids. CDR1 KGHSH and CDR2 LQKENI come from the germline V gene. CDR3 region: CASSPHTGLSEAFF. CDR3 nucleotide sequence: TGTGCCAGCTCACCACACACAGGGCTTTCTGAAGCTTTCTTT.

The CDR3 is CASSYSTTGSGNTIYF. DNA for the CDR3: TGTGCCAGCAGTTACTCCACGACAGGCTCTGGAAACACCATATATTTT. The chain has TRBV6-5 and TRBJ1-3; TRBD1 is a possible D gene (6 bases). This CDR3 spans 16 amino acids. From germline, CDR1 is MNHEY and CDR2 SVGAGI. The V end was cut by 0 bases, the J end by 0 bases, with 9 bases between.

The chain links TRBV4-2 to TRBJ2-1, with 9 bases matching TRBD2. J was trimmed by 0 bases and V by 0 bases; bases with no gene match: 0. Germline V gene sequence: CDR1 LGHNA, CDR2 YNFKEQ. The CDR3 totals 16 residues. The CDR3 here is CASSQERGGSYNEQFF. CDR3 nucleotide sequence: TGTGCCAGCAGCCAAGAGCGGGGGGGCTCCTACAATGAGCAGTTCTTC.

CDR3 region: CASSWGGSNQPQHF. The CDR3 DNA reads as TGTGCCAGCAGTTGGGGGGGTTCGAATCAGCCCCAGCATTTT. V usage is TRBV27 and J usage is TRBJ1-5; TRBD1 is a possible D gene (5 bases). Per germline, CDR1 MNHEY and CDR2 SMNVEV (reference sequence). The CDR3 runs 14 residues. Trimming left V 4 bases short and J 4 bases short, with 11 bases between.

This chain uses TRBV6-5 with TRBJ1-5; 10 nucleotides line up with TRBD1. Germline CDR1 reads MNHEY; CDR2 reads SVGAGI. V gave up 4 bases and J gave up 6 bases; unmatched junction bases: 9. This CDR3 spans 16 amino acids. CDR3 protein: CASSSQDRGLGQPQHF. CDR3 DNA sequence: TGTGCCAGCAGTTCCCAGGACAGGGGGTTAGGTCAGCCCCAGCATTTT.

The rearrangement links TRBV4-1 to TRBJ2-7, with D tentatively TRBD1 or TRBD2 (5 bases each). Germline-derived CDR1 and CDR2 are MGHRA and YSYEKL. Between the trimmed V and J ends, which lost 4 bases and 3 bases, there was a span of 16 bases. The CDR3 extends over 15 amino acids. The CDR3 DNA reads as TGCGCCAGCAGCCCCACTAGGCGCAGGGTCTACGAGCAGTACTTC. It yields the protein CASSPTRRRVYEQYF.